These T cell receptor beta chains were read from a single sample in a study of T cells after yellow fever vaccination. MiXCR, run by TCRdb on the 5' RACE reads, gives a single entry per CDR3 protein. The sample carries about 96,000 distinct CDR3 sequences, approximately 9% recorded once. The sample was CD8+ T cells not binding an NS4B(214-222) dextramer, sorted from PBMCs, taken more than 14 days after the first yellow fever vaccination. Receptor source: a man aged 18 to 30 who received the YFV17D yellow fever vaccine. Each CDR3 is given with its conserved first and last residue. The D gene is left open where the match is weak. Some rows mark clone size as missing; the rest say once, few, many or name a class of expanded clone.

NA | TRBJ2-7 | TRBV7-8 | NA | CASSQGPAYEQYF | TGTGCCAGCAGCCAGGGGCCTGCCTACGAGCAGTACTTC
NA | TRBJ1-6 | TRBV20-1 | few | CSAKDPGLSLHF | TGCAGTGCTAAAGACCCGGGACTATCCCTCCACTTT
NA | TRBJ2-7 | TRBV6-1 | few | CASGTQGGRYEQYF | TGTGCCAGCGGAACACAGGGGGGGCGCTACGAGCAGTACTTC
NA | TRBJ1-4 | TRBV4-3 | few | CASSQGGSGVEKLFF | TGCGCCAGCAGCCAAGGTGGCAGCGGAGTTGAAAAACTGTTTTTT
NA | TRBJ2-1 | TRBV30 | NA | CAWSVGQGPYNEQFF | TGTGCCTGGAGTGTAGGTCAGGGTCCCTACAATGAGCAGTTCTTC
TRBD1 | TRBJ2-1 | TRBV2 | NA | CASSDPGGAFQNEQFF | TGTGCCAGCAGTGACCCAGGGGGCGCGTTTCAGAATGAGCAGTTCTTC
NA | TRBJ2-3 | TRBV13 | NA | CASSLWGTDTQYF | TGTGCCAGCAGCTTATGGGGGACAGATACGCAGTATTTT
NA | TRBJ2-7 | TRBV20-1 | few | CSARDTDRVEQYF | TGCAGTGCTAGGGACACGGACCGCGTCGAGCAGTACTTC
NA | TRBJ1-2 | TRBV15 | NA | CATSRERQHNYGYTF | TGTGCCACCAGCAGAGAACGACAGCATAACTATGGCTACACCTTC
TRBD1 | TRBJ1-1 | TRBV29-1 | many | CSARRGLAYTEAFF | TGCAGCGCTCGTAGGGGGCTAGCGTACACTGAAGCTTTCTTT
NA | TRBJ2-3 | TRBV28 | NA | CASSLLRYTDTQYF | TGTGCCAGCAGTTTACTCCGATACACAGATACGCAGTATTTT
NA | TRBJ2-1 | TRBV11-3 | NA | CASSPRDKNNEQFF | TGTGCCAGCAGCCCCCGGGACAAAAACAATGAGCAGTTCTTC
TRBD1 | TRBJ1-5 | TRBV5-5 | many | CASSWTGNQPQHF | TGTGCCAGCAGCTGGACAGGGAATCAGCCCCAGCATTTT
TRBD1 | TRBJ2-7 | TRBV2 | NA | CASRPGQGVYEQYF | TGTGCCAGTAGGCCCGGACAGGGGGTCTACGAGCAGTACTTC
NA | TRBJ1-2 | TRBV6-5 | few | CASSYSSALYGYTF | TGTGCCAGCAGTTACTCGAGTGCTCTCTATGGCTACACCTTC
TRBD1 | TRBJ1-2 | TRBV10-3 | NA | CAISTGTGDLNKSYTF | TGTGCCATCTCAACAGGGACAGGAGACTTGAATAAGAGCTACACCTTC
TRBD2 | TRBJ2-7 | TRBV12-3/TRBV12-4 | few | CASSSPAEGGYEQYF | TGTGCCAGCAGTTCGCCAGCCGAGGGAGGGTACGAGCAGTACTTC
NA | TRBJ1-2 | TRBV28 | few | CASSLWDGNYGYTF | TGTGCCAGCAGTTTATGGGACGGGAACTATGGCTACACCTTC
NA | TRBJ2-3 | TRBV27 | NA | CASSPLTGDSSTDTQYF | TGTGCCAGCAGTCCCCTAACAGGCGACTCTAGCACAGATACGCAGTATTTT
NA | TRBJ2-1 | TRBV12-3/TRBV12-4 | few | CASSLLGTPYNEQFF | TGTGCCAGCAGTTTATTAGGGACTCCGTACAATGAGCAGTTCTTC
NA | TRBJ1-1 | TRBV20-1 | NA | CSARDLRGTEAFF | TGCAGTGCTAGAGATCTTCGGGGCACTGAAGCTTTCTTT
NA | TRBJ2-7 | TRBV27 | many | CASSPLGVQRQYF | TGTGCCAGCAGTCCCCTGGGGGTTCAACGGCAGTACTTC
TRBD2 | TRBJ2-2 | TRBV9 | few | CASSGGTSENTGELFF | TGTGCCAGCAGCGGAGGGACTAGCGAAAACACCGGGGAGCTGTTTTTT
TRBD2 | TRBJ2-3 | TRBV7-9 | NA | CASSSGGGAFTDTQYF | TGTGCCAGCAGCTCAGGCGGGGGGGCCTTCACAGATACGCAGTATTTT
NA | TRBJ1-6 | TRBV27 | few | CASSFWGRLYNSPLHF | TGTGCCAGCAGTTTTTGGGGCAGGTTATATAATTCACCCCTCCACTTT
NA | TRBJ2-7 | TRBV7-8 | few | CASTPHAGASYEQYF | TGTGCCAGCACGCCTCATGCCGGGGCATCCTACGAGCAGTACTTC
NA | TRBJ2-2 | TRBV7-9 | few | CAGRHYTTGELFF | TGTGCCGGACGACACTACACCACCGGGGAGCTGTTTTTT